Listed below are T cell receptor beta chains from one sample, sequenced in a study of CD8 T cells in Susac syndrome. Via MiXCR, TCRdb re-called the immunoSEQ multiplex PCR reads, giving one row per CDR3 protein. The top ten hold roughly 0.15% of the sample, which has approximately 120,000 distinct CDR3 sequences, about 93% seen once. Sequences were obtained from CD4+ T cells from PBMCs. All receptors come from a human donor in good health. The CDR3 runs from the conserved cysteine through the conserved F or W. D genes are given only for firm matches. Clone size is not always given. Where it is, it says once, few, many or a class for expanded clones.

size: -
length: 21
V: TRBV3-1
D: TRBD1
J: TRBJ1-4
DNA: TGTGCCAGCAGCTCCCGGGCCGGGACAGGGAGGTCCCTCGCAACTAATGAAAAACTGTTTTTT
CDR3: CASSSRAGTGRSLATNEKLFF

size: -
length: 13
V: TRBV6-2/TRBV6-3
D: -
J: TRBJ2-5
DNA: TGTGCCAGCAGTTTCCCGACCCAAGAGACCCAGTACTTC
CDR3: CASSFPTQETQYF

size: -
length: 15
V: TRBV20-1
D: TRBD2
J: TRBJ2-7
DNA: TGCAGTGCTTTCGGACTAGCGGGGAACTCCTACGAGCAGTACTTC
CDR3: CSAFGLAGNSYEQYF

size: -
length: 12
V: TRBV6-5
D: -
J: TRBJ1-3
DNA: TGTGCCAGCAGAGACGGGGGAAACACCATATATTTT
CDR3: CASRDGGNTIYF

size: -
length: 17
V: TRBV6-2/TRBV6-3
D: -
J: TRBJ2-6
DNA: TGTGCCAGCAGTTACTCAACGGTGAACTCTGGGGCCAACGTCCTGACTTTC
CDR3: CASSYSTVNSGANVLTF

size: -
length: 15
V: TRBV27
D: -
J: TRBJ1-6
DNA: TGTGCCAGCAGAAGGGGCGACGTATATAATTCACCCCTCCACTTT
CDR3: CASRRGDVYNSPLHF

size: -
length: 14
V: TRBV4-1
D: -
J: TRBJ2-2
DNA: TGCGCCAGCAGCCAAGATATGGTAGCGGGGGAGCTGTTTTTT
CDR3: CASSQDMVAGELFF

size: -
length: 14
V: TRBV3-1
D: TRBD1
J: TRBJ2-7
DNA: TGTGCCAGCACCGGGGGGACAGGGGGCTACGAGCAGTACTTC
CDR3: CASTGGTGGYEQYF

size: once
length: 18
V: TRBV7-2
D: TRBD2
J: TRBJ2-5
DNA: TGTGCCAGCAGTCGCACGGGACTAGCGGGGGGCGGGGCCGAGACCCAGTACTTC
CDR3: CASSRTGLAGGGAETQYF

size: -
length: 16
V: TRBV7-3
D: -
J: TRBJ2-3
DNA: TGTGCCAGCAGCTTATATCCAGCGGAGACCACAGATACGCAGTATTTT
CDR3: CASSLYPAETTDTQYF

size: -
length: 13
V: TRBV12-3/TRBV12-4
D: -
J: TRBJ2-1
DNA: TGTGCCAGCAGCCTGGGGGGGCCGAATGAGCAGTTCTTC
CDR3: CASSLGGPNEQFF

size: -
length: 17
V: TRBV2
D: -
J: TRBJ2-6
DNA: TGTGCCAGCAGGGGGAACAGCGTTTACTCTGGGGCCAACGTCCTGACTTTC
CDR3: CASRGNSVYSGANVLTF

size: -
length: 15
V: TRBV6-1
D: -
J: TRBJ1-1
DNA: TGTGCCAGCAGTGAACGAAGGGGGTCGGGCGCTGAAGCTTTCTTT
CDR3: CASSERRGSGAEAFF

size: -
length: 15
V: TRBV20-1
D: -
J: TRBJ1-2
DNA: TGCAGTGCTAGTGGTGGGGGAGATACAAACTATGGCTACACCTTC
CDR3: CSASGGGDTNYGYTF

size: -
length: 14
V: TRBV19
D: -
J: TRBJ2-7
DNA: TGTGCCAGTAGTATTGCCGGGGCGAACTACGAGCAGTACTTC
CDR3: CASSIAGANYEQYF

size: once
length: 16
V: TRBV5-4
D: -
J: TRBJ2-1
DNA: TGTGCCAGCAGCTCCAAGAGCGGCCTATCCTACAATGAGCAGTTCTTC
CDR3: CASSSKSGLSYNEQFF

size: -
length: 14
V: TRBV7-6
D: -
J: TRBJ1-1
DNA: TGTGCCAGCAGCCCTAACGCGGTTCAGACTGAAGCTTTCTTT
CDR3: CASSPNAVQTEAFF

size: -
length: 14
V: TRBV14
D: TRBD2
J: TRBJ2-5
DNA: TGTGCCAGCAGCCAAGCGCGACTAGCGGGAGCCCGGTACTTC
CDR3: CASSQARLAGARYF

size: -
length: 13
V: TRBV5-1
D: -
J: TRBJ2-1
DNA: TGCGCCAGCAGCTTGGGACGTCTAAACTCTCTGTTCTTC
CDR3: CASSLGRLNSLFF

size: -
length: 16
V: TRBV6-5
D: TRBD1
J: TRBJ1-2
DNA: TGTGCCAGCAGTTACAGGGCCACGACAGGGGGCACTGGCTACACCTTC
CDR3: CASSYRATTGGTGYTF

size: -
length: 17
V: TRBV7-2
D: TRBD2
J: TRBJ2-6
DNA: TGTGCCAGCAGCTTACTAGCGGGGGGGCCTGGGGCCAACGTCCTGACTTTC
CDR3: CASSLLAGGPGANVLTF

size: -
length: 18
V: TRBV6-5
D: TRBD2
J: TRBJ2-5
DNA: TGTGCCAGCAGTTACCTCAGAGGTGGGCTAGCGGGTCAAGAGACCCAGTACTTC
CDR3: CASSYLRGGLAGQETQYF

size: -
length: 16
V: TRBV7-9
D: -
J: TRBJ1-1
DNA: TGTGCCAGCAGTTTTTTCCGACCGACTGAGGGCACTGAAGCTTTCTTT
CDR3: CASSFFRPTEGTEAFF

size: -
length: 16
V: TRBV10-3
D: -
J: TRBJ1-6
DNA: TGTGCCATCAGTGAGTCGTCGGGTGGTTGGTCTTCACCCCTCCACTTT
CDR3: CAISESSGGWSSPLHF

size: -
length: 15
V: TRBV20-1
D: TRBD1
J: TRBJ2-5
DNA: TGCAGTGCCCCAATCCCGGGACAGGGGAAAGAGACCCAGTACTTC
CDR3: CSAPIPGQGKETQYF

size: -
length: 12
V: TRBV29-1
D: TRBD1
J: TRBJ2-7
DNA: TGCAGCGGAAGACAGGGCGCAAGCGAGCAGTACTTC
CDR3: CSGRQGASEQYF

size: -
length: 17
V: TRBV4-1
D: -
J: TRBJ1-3
DNA: TGCGCCAGCAGCCAAGATTCACAGGCCCTCTCTGGAAACACCATATATTTT
CDR3: CASSQDSQALSGNTIYF

size: -
length: 14
V: TRBV12-3/TRBV12-4
D: -
J: TRBJ1-5
DNA: TGTGCCAGCAGAGAGACAGTAGGCGATCAGCCCCAGCATTTT
CDR3: CASRETVGDQPQHF

size: once
length: 15
V: TRBV27
D: -
J: TRBJ2-7
DNA: TGTGCCAGCAGTTTCGATCCCGGCAGGGCGGCCGAGCAGTACTTC
CDR3: CASSFDPGRAAEQYF

size: -
length: 18
V: TRBV6-5
D: TRBD1
J: TRBJ2-3
DNA: TGTGCCAGCAGTTATAACCCCCCGGGACAGGGATTTGCAGATACGCAGTATTTT
CDR3: CASSYNPPGQGFADTQYF

size: -
length: 12
V: TRBV3-1
D: -
J: TRBJ2-2
DNA: TGTGCCAGCAGCGGGCCGGCGGGGGAGCTGTTTTTT
CDR3: CASSGPAGELFF

size: once
length: 11
V: TRBV30
D: -
J: TRBJ2-7
DNA: TGTGCCTGGAGTGTAGCACGCAAGCAGTACTTC
CDR3: CAWSVARKQYF

size: -
length: 14
V: TRBV20-1
D: TRBD1
J: TRBJ1-1
DNA: TGCAGTGCTGGGGACAGGGCGGTAAACACTGAAGCTTTCTTT
CDR3: CSAGDRAVNTEAFF

size: -
length: 13
V: TRBV29-1
D: -
J: TRBJ1-4
DNA: TGCAGCGTTGGCGTAGGACTTAATGAAAAACTGTTTTTT
CDR3: CSVGVGLNEKLFF

size: -
length: 17
V: TRBV7-8
D: TRBD1
J: TRBJ2-1
DNA: TGTGCCAGCAGCCCGACAGGGGGGGAAGGCCCCTACAATGAGCAGTTCTTC
CDR3: CASSPTGGEGPYNEQFF

size: -
length: 13
V: TRBV29-1
D: TRBD1
J: TRBJ2-5
DNA: TGCAGCGCGTCACAGGGGCAGGGAGAGACCCAGTACTTC
CDR3: CSASQGQGETQYF

size: -
length: 18
V: TRBV7-9
D: TRBD1
J: TRBJ2-3
DNA: TGTGCCAGCAGCTTAGACAAGATGGACAGGGTTACGGCAGATACGCAGTATTTT
CDR3: CASSLDKMDRVTADTQYF

size: once
length: 18
V: TRBV18
D: -
J: TRBJ2-1
DNA: TGTGCCAGCTCACCACCGAACCAGCGGGTAAGCTCCTACAATGAGCAGTTCTTC
CDR3: CASSPPNQRVSSYNEQFF

size: once
length: 12
V: TRBV12-3/TRBV12-4
D: -
J: TRBJ1-1
DNA: TGTGCCAGCAGTTTAGCGACAGGTGAAGCTTTCTTT
CDR3: CASSLATGEAFF

size: -
length: 12
V: TRBV12-3/TRBV12-4
D: -
J: TRBJ2-5
DNA: TGTGCCAGCAGGAGGGAAGATGAGACCCAGTACTTC
CDR3: CASRREDETQYF

size: once
length: 18
V: TRBV20-1
D: -
J: TRBJ2-2
DNA: TGCAGTGCCAGCGGGTATCGGGACGGCACTCTGAGCACCGGGGAGCTGTTTTTT
CDR3: CSASGYRDGTLSTGELFF

size: -
length: 15
V: TRBV19
D: -
J: TRBJ2-2
DNA: TGTGCCAGTAATGTCGGGCCTGCGAGAACCGGGGAGCTGTTTTTT
CDR3: CASNVGPARTGELFF

size: -
length: 15
V: TRBV5-1
D: TRBD2
J: TRBJ2-1
DNA: TGCGCCAGCAGCTCAGCGGGGGGGCTAGGAAATGAGCAGTTCTTC
CDR3: CASSSAGGLGNEQFF

size: -
length: 15
V: TRBV27
D: TRBD1
J: TRBJ1-6
DNA: TGTGCCAGTAAGACCGGGACAGATACCAATTCACCCCTCCACTTT
CDR3: CASKTGTDTNSPLHF

size: few
length: 13
V: TRBV18
D: -
J: TRBJ1-5
DNA: TGTGCCAGCTCCCAAGAGGTCCATCAGCCCCAGCATTTT
CDR3: CASSQEVHQPQHF

size: -
length: 14
V: TRBV24-1
D: -
J: TRBJ2-3
DNA: TGTGCCACCAGTGAGAGCCTGGCATCCGATACGCAGTATTTT
CDR3: CATSESLASDTQYF

size: -
length: 11
V: TRBV20-1
D: TRBD1
J: TRBJ1-1
DNA: TGCAGTGCTAGTAGGGGGCTGGAAGCTTTCTTT
CDR3: CSASRGLEAFF

size: -
length: 16
V: TRBV15
D: -
J: TRBJ2-7
DNA: TGTGCCACCAGCACCTTACAGGGAACGTACACCTACGAGCAGTACTTC
CDR3: CATSTLQGTYTYEQYF

size: -
length: 14
V: TRBV7-9
D: -
J: TRBJ2-4
DNA: TGTGCCAGCAGCGGTCCTGGAGCCAAAAACATTCAGTACTTC
CDR3: CASSGPGAKNIQYF

size: -
length: 16
V: TRBV6-2/TRBV6-3
D: -
J: TRBJ1-1
DNA: TGTGCCAGCAGTTACTTCCCTACAGGATTGAACACTGAAGCTTTCTTT
CDR3: CASSYFPTGLNTEAFF

size: -
length: 17
V: TRBV6-2/TRBV6-3
D: -
J: TRBJ1-5
DNA: TGTGCCAGCAGTTACTCGGCCGGGGACTATAGCAATCAGCCCCAGCATTTT
CDR3: CASSYSAGDYSNQPQHF

size: -
length: 16
V: TRBV5-6
D: -
J: TRBJ2-5
DNA: TGTGCCAGCAGTAATTACGTACGGGACTCACAAGAGACCCAGTACTTC
CDR3: CASSNYVRDSQETQYF

size: -
length: 13
V: TRBV19
D: -
J: TRBJ1-6
DNA: TGTGCCAGTAGTATCCGGGGGAATTCACCCCTCCACTTT
CDR3: CASSIRGNSPLHF